Listed here is a single T cell receptor (beta chain). The antigen is unknown. Trimming removed 3 bases at V and 2 bases at J, with 11 bases between. Germline lookup yields CDR1 MDHEN and CDR2 SYDVKM. This CDR3 contains 14 residues. These data originate in a study of T cell clones after liver transplantation. TCRdb's table, derived via immunoSEQ multiplex PCR, lists solely in-frame clones and lacks some. The repertoire has about 70,000 clones, 75% to 90% of them found once; the top ten carry approximately 0.77%. General study points: In most of the 8 subjects, circulating graft-donor-reactive CD4 TCRbeta sequences fell significantly after transplant. Graft donor-reactive T cells may have migrated into the graft rather than being deleted.

This specimen was CD4+ T cells from blood, taken 12 months after liver transplant. The clonotype comes from a human patient who received a liver transplant. Some T cells may possibly be graft donor cells. V usage is TRBV28 and J usage is TRBJ2-7; a weak D match, TRBD1 (6 bases). The CDR3 DNA reads TGTGCCAGCAGTTTTCCAGGGGAGCCCTACGAGCAGTACTTC. This gives the protein CASSFPGEPYEQYF.